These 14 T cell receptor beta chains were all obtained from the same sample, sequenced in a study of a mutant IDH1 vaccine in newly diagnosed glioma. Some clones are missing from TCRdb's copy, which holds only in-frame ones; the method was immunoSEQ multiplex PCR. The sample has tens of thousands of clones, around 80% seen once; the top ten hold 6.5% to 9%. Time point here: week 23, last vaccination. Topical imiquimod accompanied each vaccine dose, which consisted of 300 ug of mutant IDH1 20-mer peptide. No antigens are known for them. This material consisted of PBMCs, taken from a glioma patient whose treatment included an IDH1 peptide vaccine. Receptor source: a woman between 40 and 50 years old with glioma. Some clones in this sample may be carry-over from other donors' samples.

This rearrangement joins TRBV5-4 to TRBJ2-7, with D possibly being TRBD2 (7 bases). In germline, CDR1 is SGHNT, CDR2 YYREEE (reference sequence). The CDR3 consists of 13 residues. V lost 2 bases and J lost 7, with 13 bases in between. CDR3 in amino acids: CASSFRGAEEQYF. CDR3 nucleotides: TGTGCCAGCAGCTTTCGGGGGGCGGAGGAGCAGTACTTC.

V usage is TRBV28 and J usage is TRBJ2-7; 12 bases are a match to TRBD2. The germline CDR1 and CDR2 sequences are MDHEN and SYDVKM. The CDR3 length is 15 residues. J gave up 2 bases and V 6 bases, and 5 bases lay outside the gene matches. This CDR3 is CASSSWTSGAYEQYF. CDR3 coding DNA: TGTGCCAGCAGCTCATGGACTAGCGGGGCCTACGAGCAGTACTTC.

The DNA of the CDR3 is TGTGCCAGCAGCTTGAGCCCTACAGGGTTTGGGTATGGCTACACCTTC. This translates into CASSLSPTGFGYGYTF. The gene calls are TRBV5-5 and TRBJ1-2, with D maybe TRBD1 (6 bases). The CDR3 extends over 16 amino acids. V was clipped by 1 base and J by 5 bases, with 18 bases between them. Germline CDR1 is SGHKS and CDR2 is YYEKEE (reference sequence).

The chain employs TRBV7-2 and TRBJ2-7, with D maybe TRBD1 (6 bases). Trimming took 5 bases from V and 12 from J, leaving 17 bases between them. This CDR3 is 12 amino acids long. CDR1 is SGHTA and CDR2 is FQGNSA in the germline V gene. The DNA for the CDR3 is TGTGCCAGCAGCCCGACTACCAGGGGTATGTACTTC. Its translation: CASSPTTRGMYF.

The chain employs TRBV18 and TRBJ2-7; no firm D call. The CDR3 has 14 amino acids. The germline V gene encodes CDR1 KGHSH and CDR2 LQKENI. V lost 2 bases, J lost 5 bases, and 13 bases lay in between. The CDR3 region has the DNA TGTGCCAGCTCACCAGTTCTTCAGGCGAACGAGCAGTACTTC. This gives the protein CASSPVLQANEQYF.

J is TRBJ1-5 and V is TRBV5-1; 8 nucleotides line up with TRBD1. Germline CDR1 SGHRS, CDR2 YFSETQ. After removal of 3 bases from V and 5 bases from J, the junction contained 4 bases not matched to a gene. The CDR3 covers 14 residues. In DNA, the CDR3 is TGCGCCAGCAGCTCCGGACAGGGCGATCAGCCCCAGCATTTT. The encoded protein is CASSSGQGDQPQHF.

DNA of the CDR3: TGCGCCAGCAGCCAAGAAGCAGGGCCGGACGGGGCCAACGTCCTGACTTTC. It codes for CASSQEAGPDGANVLTF. The chain employs TRBV4-3 and TRBJ2-6, with D perhaps matching TRBD1 (5 bases). This CDR3 is 17 amino acids long. Germline V gives CDR1 LGHNA, CDR2 YSLEER. With 0 bases removed from V and 4 bases from J, the gap between germline ends came to 13 bases.

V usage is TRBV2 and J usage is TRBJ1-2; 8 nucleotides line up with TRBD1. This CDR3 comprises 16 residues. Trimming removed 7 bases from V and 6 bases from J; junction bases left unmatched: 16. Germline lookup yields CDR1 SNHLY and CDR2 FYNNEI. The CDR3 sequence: CASNYGQGRYSNGYTF. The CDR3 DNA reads TGTGCCAGCAACTATGGACAGGGAAGGTACTCCAATGGCTACACCTTC.

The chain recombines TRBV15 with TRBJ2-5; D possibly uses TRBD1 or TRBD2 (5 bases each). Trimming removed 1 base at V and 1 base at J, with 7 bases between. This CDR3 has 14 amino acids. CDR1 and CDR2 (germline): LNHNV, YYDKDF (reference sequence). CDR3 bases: TGTGCCACCAGCAGAGGAGGGACCCAAGAGACCCAGTACTTC. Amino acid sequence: CATSRGGTQETQYF.

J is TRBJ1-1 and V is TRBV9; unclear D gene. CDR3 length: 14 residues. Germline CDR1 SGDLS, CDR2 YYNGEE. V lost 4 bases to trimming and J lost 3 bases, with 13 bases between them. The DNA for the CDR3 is TGTGCCAGCAGCCCGCGGGGTAGGGACACTGAAGCTTTCTTT. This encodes CASSPRGRDTEAFF.

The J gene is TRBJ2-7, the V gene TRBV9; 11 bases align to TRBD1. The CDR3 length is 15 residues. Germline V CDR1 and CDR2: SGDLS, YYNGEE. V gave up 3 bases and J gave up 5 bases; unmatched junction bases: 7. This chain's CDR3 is CASSAGTGGRNEQYF. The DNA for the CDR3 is TGTGCCAGCAGCGCTGGGACAGGGGGTAGGAACGAGCAGTACTTC. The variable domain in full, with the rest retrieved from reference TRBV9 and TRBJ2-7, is DSGVTQTPKHLITATGQRVTLRCSPRSGDLSVYWYQQSLDQGLQFLIQYYNGEERAKGNILERFSAQQFPDLHSELNLSSLELGDSALYFCASSAGTGGRNEQYFGPGTRLTVT.

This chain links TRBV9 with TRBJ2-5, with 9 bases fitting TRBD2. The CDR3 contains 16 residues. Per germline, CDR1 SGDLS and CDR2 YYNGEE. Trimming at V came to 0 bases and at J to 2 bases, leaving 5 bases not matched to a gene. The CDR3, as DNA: TGTGCCAGCAGCGTAGGAGGAGCGGGGGGACAAGAGACCCAGTACTTC. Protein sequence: CASSVGGAGGQETQYF.

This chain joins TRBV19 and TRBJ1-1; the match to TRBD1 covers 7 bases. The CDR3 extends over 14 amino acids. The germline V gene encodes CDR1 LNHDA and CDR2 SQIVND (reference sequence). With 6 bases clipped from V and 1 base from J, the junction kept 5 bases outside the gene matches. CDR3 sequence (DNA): TGTGCCAGTAGCCCCGACAGGGCGAACACTGAAGCTTTCTTT. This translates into CASSPDRANTEAFF.

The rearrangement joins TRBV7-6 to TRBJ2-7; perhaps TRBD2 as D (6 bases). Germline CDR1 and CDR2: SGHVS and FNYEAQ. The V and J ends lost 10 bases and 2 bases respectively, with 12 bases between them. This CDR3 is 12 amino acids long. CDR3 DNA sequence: TGTGCCACCGGGACGGGGGCCTACGAGCAGTACTTC. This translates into CATGTGAYEQYF.